This record covers a single T cell receptor (beta chain). Its antigen is unidentified. This specimen comes from a study of shared clonotypes between healthy human individuals. Study summary: CD8 memory received one plate per donor, CD8 naive two, CD4 memory three and CD4 naive three. Regarding the study as a whole: The expectation was that sequencing depth would affect clonotype sharing among donors.

Subsets obtained from CD4+ cells comprised CD45RA+ naive and CD45RA-negative memory cells. At the deep level, the assay was run. The data were produced by immunoSEQ multiplex PCR, yet TCRdb's version contains in-frame clones alone and is incomplete. The sample holds around 1.4 million clones, roughly 98.5% seen once. Germline lookup yields CDR1 SGHRS and CDR2 YFSETQ. CDR3 size: 20 residues. V lost 2 bases, J lost 4 bases, and 21 bases stayed unmatched. Sequenced material: naive CD4+ T cells sorted from blood. Indicated subset: CD45RA+ positively selected. This chain links TRBV5-1 with TRBJ2-7, with 10 bases matching TRBD2. The receptor was derived from a man aged 25-45 years in good health. The CDR3 DNA reads as TGCGCCAGCAGCTTACAATCGCTGCCTAGCGGGAGTATCTTGTATTACGAGCAGTACTTC. It is translated as CASSLQSLPSGSILYYEQYF.